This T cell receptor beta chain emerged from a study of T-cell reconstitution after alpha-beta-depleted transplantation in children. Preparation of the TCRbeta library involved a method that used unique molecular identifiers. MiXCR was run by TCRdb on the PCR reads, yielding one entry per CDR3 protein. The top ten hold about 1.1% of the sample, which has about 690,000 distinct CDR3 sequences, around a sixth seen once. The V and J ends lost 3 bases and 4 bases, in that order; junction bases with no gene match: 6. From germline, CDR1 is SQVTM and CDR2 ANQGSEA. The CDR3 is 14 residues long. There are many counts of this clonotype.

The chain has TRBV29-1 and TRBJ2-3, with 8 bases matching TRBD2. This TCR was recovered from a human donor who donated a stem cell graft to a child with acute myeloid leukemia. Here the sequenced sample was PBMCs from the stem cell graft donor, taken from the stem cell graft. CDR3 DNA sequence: TGCAGCGTTGACTTGGGGACTAGGGCAGATACGCAGTATTTT. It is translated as CSVDLGTRADTQYF.